This T cell receptor beta chain originates from a study of T cell clonality in common variable immunodeficiency. Method: immunoSEQ multiplex PCR; TCRdb's copy keeps in-frame clones and lacks some. The sample yields about 52,000 clones, without any singletons. Heparinized whole blood, about 4.5 to 8.5 ml, came from each donor. With regard to this clone: The CDR3 end falls 3 residues outside the read, so it is completed with the germline J gene.

Germline lookup yields CDR1 GTSNPN and CDR2 SVGIG (reference sequence). The CDR3 spans 15 residues. The source material was peripheral blood mononuclear cells. The chain combines TRBV30 with TRBJ2-2; weak D call: TRBD2 (5 bases). The source of this sequence is a person aged 18-70 years in good health. The CDR3 protein is CAWSISTGFGEKLFF. The sequenced CDR3 bases are TGTGCCTGGAGTATCTCCACGGGGTTTGGCGAAAAG.